This TCR beta chain is from a study of cytomegalovirus exposure and HLA in healthy donors. For the study at large: An early data release held 80 million or so unique TCRs from HLA-typed donors. Findings and caveats of the study: Analysis performed later found 16,951 TCR beta sequences associated with HLA alleles at 0.05 false discovery rate. CMV serostatus was the sole immune exposure information available. Some highly shared sequence variants likely arose as a pipeline artifact.

Germline V CDR1 and CDR2: MDHEN, SYDVKM. Germline trimming cut 6 bases from V and 1 base from J; bases unmatched to any gene: 4. The length of the CDR3 is 14 residues. Amplification used 60 Vbeta primers and 13 Jbeta primers. Sequenced by immunoSEQ multiplex PCR; TCRdb stores in-frame clones only, minus some. The sample yields roughly 120,000 clones, 81% seen once. For this clone: What it binds is not known.

This clonotype was obtained from a woman aged 25 to 39 in good health and CMV-seronegative. Sequencing was done on a sample of PBMCs. The chain combines TRBV28 with TRBJ2-7, with 9 positions matching TRBD1. The CDR3 DNA follows: TGTGCCAGCAGAGGGACAGGGAAGTCCTACGAGCAGTACTTC. Encoded protein: CASRGTGKSYEQYF.